This T cell receptor (beta chain) comes out of a study of CD8 T cells in Susac syndrome. CD8+ and CD4+ T cells taken from blood had their TCR beta sequenced. Healthy donors, matched for age and sex, constituted the control group. It was negative isolation that provided the CD8+ and CD4+ T cells, whereas TEMRA cells were enriched by FACS. Random hexamers served to reverse transcribe about 0.5 to 1 ug RNA. Multiplex immunoSEQ PCR targeted 54 Vbeta and 13 Jbeta TCR beta segments. TCRdb independently ran MiXCR on the immunoSEQ multiplex PCR reads; one entry per CDR3 protein. This table holds 75,000 to 100,000 distinct CDR3 sequences, around 94% found once. Trimming took 3 bases from V and 6 from J, leaving 9 bases between them. The CDR3 spans 12 residues. Germline lookup yields CDR1 LGHDT and CDR2 YNNKEL (reference sequence).

This TCR was sampled from a human donor in good health. This chain links TRBV3-1 with TRBJ2-7; weak D call: TRBD1 (6 bases). The sequencing sample was made of CD8+ T cells from PBMCs. The CDR3 DNA reads as TGTGCCAGCAGCCAGGGGGCGGGCGAGCAGTACGTC. This sequence encodes CASSQGAGEQYV.